This section outlines one T cell receptor beta chain sequence together with its context. Antigen unknown. The read ends 3 residues before the CDR3 terminus; that terminus is restored from the germline J gene. Sequenced by immunoSEQ multiplex PCR; TCRdb stores in-frame clones only, minus some. This table lists under 35,000 clones. These data originate in a study of T cells in women clearing cervical HPV infection. About the research overall: Women with histologically confirmed HPV16-related CIN3 or worse, 2 with invasive cancer, served as cases. Case blood drawn at lesion detection; control blood after infection cleared.

Per the germline V gene, CDR1 is PRHDT and CDR2 is FYEKMQ (reference sequence). Trimming shortened V by 5 bases and J by 8 bases, and 15 bases separated the two germline ends. The CDR3 length is 14 residues. Study results and limitations: A classifier using richness and V gene abundances reached an AUC of around 0.83.

The genes are TRBV13 and TRBJ1-4; D may be TRBD1 (6 bases). The sequence was obtained from a woman between 18 and 69 years old with a cervical HPV16 infection that either progressed to CIN3+ or cleared (not recorded which). The sequenced material came from blood buffy coat. The CDR3 here is CASSRRGGIEKLFF. CDR3 bases read: TGTGCCAGCAGCCGGAGGGGGGGCATCGAAAAA.